A single sample is the source of the 9 T cell receptor beta chains below, sequenced in a study of blood T cell repertoires in COVID-19. Assay: immunoSEQ multiplex PCR; the TCRdb copy retains only in-frame clones and omits some. Here the sample spans approximately 57,000 clones, about 85% being singletons. The material sequenced was peripheral blood. All receptors come from a middle-aged man with active COVID-19.

The chain joins TRBV7-9 to TRBJ2-5, with 7 positions matching TRBD1. V shed 3 bases and J 2 bases; nucleotides not matched to a gene: 3. This CDR3 is built from 14 residues. Germline loops: CDR1 SEHNR, CDR2 FQNEAQ (reference sequence). CDR3 sequence reads: CASSLKGAQETQYF. CDR3 sequence (DNA): TGTGCCAGCAGCTTGAAGGGGGCGCAAGAGACCCAGTACTTC.

The rearrangement joins TRBV7-6 to TRBJ2-1, with TRBD2 matching over 14 bases. The CDR3 runs to 16 residues. The germline CDR1 and CDR2 sequences are SGHVS and FNYEAQ. Trimming cost V 8 bases and J 8 bases; bases outside gene matches: 11. The CDR3, as DNA: TGTGCCAGCTCTCCGGGACTAGCGGGAGAGGGCGATGAGCAGTTCTTC. Translation gives CASSPGLAGEGDEQFF.

The rearrangement uses TRBV29-1 and TRBJ2-4, with unresolved D. This CDR3 region has 15 residues. V was trimmed by 1 base and J by 0 bases, leaving 10 bases between them. Germline loops: CDR1 SQVTM, CDR2 ANQGSEA. The chain's CDR3 is CSVEVLKLAKNIQYF. The CDR3 DNA is TGCAGCGTTGAAGTGCTTAAACTAGCCAAAAACATTCAGTACTTC.

The chain joins TRBV30 to TRBJ2-3, with no clear D. V was pared by 5 bases and J by 5 bases, with 11 bases between. CDR1 and CDR2 (germline): GTSNPN, SVGIG (reference sequence). The CDR3 sequence is 12 residues long. As DNA, the CDR3 is TGTGCCTGGTCCCCTTCAGGAGATACGCAGTATTTT. It is translated as CAWSPSGDTQYF.

This clone has just a few counts. The chain combines TRBV5-1 with TRBJ2-7; the match to TRBD1 covers 8 bases. The CDR3 contains 15 residues. V lost 0 bases, J lost 2 bases, and 4 bases stayed unmatched. Germline V lookup: CDR1 SGHRS, CDR2 YFSETQ. CDR3 protein: CASSLVQGAAYEQYF. The CDR3 nucleotides read TGCGCCAGCAGCTTGGTTCAGGGGGCTGCCTACGAGCAGTACTTC.

V is TRBV19 and J is TRBJ2-3; no definite D call. Trimming took off 10 bases at V and 1 base at J, with 9 bases between the two ends. There are 12 residues in the CDR3. CDR1 is LNHDA and CDR2 is SQIVND in the germline V gene (reference sequence). CDR3 sequence reads: CATGFGTDTQYF. The CDR3, as DNA: TGTGCCACAGGCTTTGGCACAGATACGCAGTATTTT.

This sequence joins TRBV3-1 (or the pseudogene TRBV3-2) and TRBJ1-3; D not certain. Looked up from germline, CDR1 is LGHDT and CDR2 is YNNKEL (reference sequence). Trimming pared 5 bases from V and 0 bases from J, leaving 14 bases between. The CDR3 is 16 amino acids. The CDR3 bases are TGTGCCAGCAGCGAAGGCCGGGGATACTCTGGAAACACCATATATTTT. This translates into CASSEGRGYSGNTIYF.

The chain links TRBV12-3 or TRBV12-4 to TRBJ2-7; D is perhaps TRBD1 (6 bases). This CDR3 spans 13 amino acids. Deletions cut 1 base from V and 4 bases from J, with 8 bases between. CDR3: CASSLGQGYEQYF. Written as DNA, the CDR3 is TGTGCCAGCAGTTTAGGTCAGGGGTACGAGCAGTACTTC.

This clone has only one observation. This chain joins TRBV18 and TRBJ1-2, with TRBD1 identical over 8 bases. CDR1 KGHSH and CDR2 LQKENI come from the germline V gene. V lost 3 bases to trimming and J lost 0 bases; unmatched junction nucleotides: 12. The CDR3 is 18 residues long. CDR3 nucleotide sequence: TGTGCCAGCTCACCGACCGGTTCAGGGGGCCCTGCTAACTATGGCTACACCTTC. Translating it yields CASSPTGSGGPANYGYTF.